These 2 T cell receptor beta chains were sequenced from one sample in a study of shared clonotypes between healthy human individuals. Measured with immunoSEQ multiplex PCR; TCRdb has only the in-frame clones, and not every one. The sample includes fewer than 2.5 million clones, 90% to 95% of them seen just once. The sample was naive CD4+ T cells from PBMCs. Indicated subset: CD45RA+ positively selected. Receptor source: a man between 18 and 35 years old in good health. Some clones in this sample may be carry-over from other donors' samples.

The rearrangement uses TRBV4-1 and TRBJ1-2; D is unresolved. The CDR3 is made up of 11 amino acids. CDR1 and CDR2 (germline): MGHRA, YSYEKL. V gave up 0 bases and J gave up 5 bases, with 1 base separating them. For the CDR3, the DNA is TGCGCCAGCAGCCAAGATTATGGCTACACCTTC. It translates to CASSQDYGYTF.

This chain links TRBV28 with TRBJ2-6, with 8 bases aligning to TRBD1. Trimming removed 5 bases from V and 0 bases from J; junction bases left unmatched: 9. CDR3 length: 18 amino acids. Germline CDR1 MDHEN, CDR2 SYDVKM. Here the CDR3 reads CASSLGTGFSSGANVLTF. The CDR3 bases are TGTGCCAGCAGTCTCGGGACAGGCTTTAGCTCTGGGGCCAACGTCCTGACTTTC.